This passage covers 26 T cell receptor beta chains from one sample sequenced in a study of regulatory T cells in long-lasting Graves disease. Researchers made TCR beta libraries by using iRepertoire HTBI primers and running Arm-PCR on CDR3 regions. A single record per CDR3 protein comes from TCRdb applying MiXCR to the multiplex PCR reads. The sample lists hundreds of thousands of distinct CDR3 sequences, under 20% occurring once. Time point in this sample: newly diagnosed GD, antithyroid drugs for less than 3 months. RNA extracted from PBMCs served as the sequencing template. These sequences were also reported in another study, on T cells in Graves' hyperthyroidism and ophthalmopathy.

The input for sequencing was peripheral blood mononuclear cells (PBMCs), taken at new diagnosis, from a patient treated with antithyroid drugs. The receptor set was obtained from a woman aged 30 to 39 with Graves disease.

The rearrangement links TRBV15 to TRBJ1-5; 7 bases map to TRBD1. The CDR3 has 15 residues. Per germline, CDR1 LNHNV and CDR2 YYDKDF (reference sequence). J was trimmed by 5 bases and V by 5 bases; bases with no gene match: 9. The CDR3, as DNA: TGTGCCACCAGCCCGGACAGGTTGGGGGATCAGCCCCAGCATTTT. Its protein is CATSPDRLGDQPQHF.

This clonotype was detected only a few times. The gene calls are TRBV5-1 and TRBJ1-2; no firm D call. The CDR3 loop spans 14 amino acids. The V end lost 4 bases, the J end lost 2 bases, and 12 bases lay between the germline ends. Germline lookup yields CDR1 SGHRS and CDR2 YFSETQ. The DNA of the CDR3 is TGCGCCAGCAGCCCGATGACCGAGAACTATGGCTACACCTTC. Residues: CASSPMTENYGYTF.

As for this clonotype: A read error may be the cause here, since a much bigger clone is one base away. The chain has TRBV18 and TRBJ2-1; D unresolved. Per the germline V gene, CDR1 is KGHSH and CDR2 is LQKENI. V lost 3 bases to trimming and J lost 2 bases, with 8 bases between them. CDR3 size: 14 residues. CDR3: CASSPSPPYNEQFF. The CDR3 bases are TGTGCCAGCTCACCCTCCCCTCCCTACAATGAGCAGTTCTTC.

This clonotype was detected many times. The rearrangement links TRBV7-2 to TRBJ2-3, with 9 bases aligning to TRBD2. The CDR3 is 15 residues long. J was trimmed by 11 bases and V by 2 bases; bases with no gene match: 11. The germline gives CDR1 SGHTA, CDR2 FQGNSA. Here the CDR3 reads CASSLMDPLAGWQYF. The CDR3 DNA follows: TGTGCCAGCAGCTTAATGGACCCCCTAGCGGGGTGGCAGTATTTT. The complete variable domain, with remaining parts taken from reference TRBV7-2 and TRBJ2-3, reads GAGVSQSPSNKVTEKGKDVELRCDPISGHTALYWYRQSLGQGLEFLIYFQGNSAPDKSGLPSDRFSAERTGGSVSTLTIQRTQQEDSAVYLCASSLMDPLAGWQYFGPGTRLTVL.

This clonotype was counted ten times or more. The chain couples TRBV28 to TRBJ1-2; no reliable D call. From germline, CDR1 is MDHEN and CDR2 SYDVKM. Trimming took off 6 bases at V and 8 bases at J, with 10 bases between the two ends. This CDR3 contains 11 residues. The CDR3 region has the DNA TGTGCCAGCAGGGGAATTGAAGGCTACACCTTC. This gives the protein CASRGIEGYTF.

This clonotype appeared many times. V usage is TRBV3-1 and J usage is TRBJ1-1; D possibly corresponds to TRBD1 (5 bases). In germline, CDR1 is LGHDT, CDR2 YNNKEL (reference sequence). There are 15 residues in the CDR3. Trimming shortened V by 1 base and J by 1 base, and 10 bases separated the two germline ends. The CDR3 here is CASSQGGWENTEAFF. Written as DNA, the CDR3 is TGTGCCAGCAGCCAAGGGGGCTGGGAGAACACTGAAGCTTTCTTT.

This clonotype was observed many times. This chain connects TRBV24-1 to TRBJ2-2; D may be TRBD1 (5 bases). The V gene lost 7 bases and the J gene lost 0 bases, with 17 bases spanning the gap. Per germline, CDR1 KGHDR and CDR2 SFDVKD. The CDR3 runs 17 residues. In DNA form, the CDR3 reads TGTGCCACCAGCTCACACCACAGGAACGCGAACACCGGGGAGCTGTTTTTT. Amino acid sequence: CATSSHHRNANTGELFF.

In its sample, this clonotype was seen many times. CDR3 bases: TGTGCCAGCAGCTCCTCACAGGGAACACTTGAAAAACTGTTTTTT. Its protein product is CASSSSQGTLEKLFF. The chain is built from TRBV7-2 and TRBJ1-4, with D tentatively TRBD1 (6 bases). The CDR3 covers 15 residues. Germline V lookup: CDR1 SGHTA, CDR2 FQGNSA. V lost 4 bases and J 7 bases, leaving 16 bases between the germline ends.

This clonotype was detected many times. The chain has TRBV27 and TRBJ1-1; TRBD1 matches 8 bases. The germline V gene has CDR1 MNHEY and CDR2 SMNVEV (reference sequence). There are 14 residues in the CDR3. The V segment lost 4 bases and the J segment 5 bases; nucleotides outside the gene matches: 6. The CDR3 loop reads CASSYRQGWTEAFF. The CDR3 DNA is TGTGCCAGCAGTTACCGACAGGGGTGGACTGAAGCTTTCTTT.

This chain joins TRBV20-1 and TRBJ2-1; D is ambiguous. This CDR3 is built from 17 residues. V shed 6 bases and J shed 3 bases, with 24 bases lying between them. Looked up from germline, CDR1 is DFQATT and CDR2 is SNEGSKA (reference sequence). CDR3 in DNA: TGCAGTGCCGCTCCCCCGCCGGGCGCCCGAGGCTACAATGAGCAGTTCTTC. It specifies CSAAPPPGARGYNEQFF.

This clonotype has a single count. One end of the junction is discordant with germline, which a read error may explain. The chain is built from TRBV19 and TRBJ2-1, with a weak D call TRBD1 (6 bases). The CDR3 has 15 amino acids. Germline V gene data show CDR1 as LNHDA and CDR2 as SQIVND (reference sequence). CDR3 DNA: TGTGCCAGTAGTATTCAGGGGAGCTCCTACAATGGGCAGTTCTTC. It codes for CASSIQGSSYNGQFF.

This clonotype occurred many times. The chain is built from TRBV2 and TRBJ2-5; TRBD1 agrees at 7 bases. CDR3 length equals 15 residues. Trimming at V came to 3 bases and at J to 2 bases, leaving 6 bases not matched to a gene. From germline, CDR1 is SNHLY and CDR2 FYNNEI. CDR3 sequence reads: CASSDVGTAQETQYF. The CDR3 region has the DNA TGTGCCAGCAGTGATGTGGGGACAGCTCAAGAGACCCAGTACTTC.

This clonotype was observed many times. This chain connects TRBV11-3 to TRBJ2-1; D is ambiguous. The germline V and J ends were trimmed by 0 bases and 8 bases, with 2 bases remaining between them. The CDR3 has 11 amino acids. Germline V gene sequence: CDR1 SGHNT, CDR2 YENEEA. CDR3 bases: TGTGCCAGCAGCTTAGAAGATGAGCAGTTCTTC. Amino acids: CASSLEDEQFF.

In its sample, this clonotype was seen many times. The J gene is TRBJ1-2, the V gene TRBV28, with D maybe TRBD1 (5 bases). The CDR3 covers 16 residues. V was clipped by 2 bases and J by 4 bases, with 17 bases between them. Looked up from germline, CDR1 is MDHEN and CDR2 is SYDVKM. The CDR3 DNA reads as TGTGCCAGCAGTTTAGAGACAGCTAAGGGTGGCTATGGCTACACCTTC. Protein sequence: CASSLETAKGGYGYTF.

Concerning this clonotype: A far larger clone lies a single base away; this is likely a read error. The V gene is TRBV6-5, the J gene TRBJ2-7; 10 bases are shared with TRBD2. This CDR3 has 15 amino acids. V gave up 4 bases and J gave up 3 bases; unmatched junction bases: 6. The germline V gene encodes CDR1 MNHEY and CDR2 SVGAGI. The CDR3 region is CASSSLAGLDYEQYF. The CDR3 coding sequence is TGTGCCAGCAGTTCACTAGCGGGACTAGACTACGAGCAGTACTTC.

The chain employs TRBV5-1 and TRBJ1-4, with D possibly matching TRBD1 (5 bases). The CDR3 length is 14 residues. CDR1 and CDR2 (germline): SGHRS, YFSETQ. Trimming removed 3 bases at V and 7 bases at J, with 13 bases between. Here the CDR3 DNA reads TGCGCCAGCAGCTCCGGGACCGCAATTGAAAAACTGTTTTTT. Protein product: CASSSGTAIEKLFF.

In this sample, this clonotype turned up many times. This sequence joins TRBV28 and TRBJ1-5; D is ambiguous. The CDR3 extends over 15 amino acids. Trimming cost V 10 bases and J 9 bases, with 25 bases left between them. The V gene's germline CDR1 is MDHEN and CDR2 SYDVKM. The CDR3: CATKEGGVRLGPQHF. The DNA of the CDR3 is TGTGCCACCAAGGAGGGTGGGGTTCGTTTAGGGCCCCAGCATTTT.

CDR3 bases: TGTGCCACCAGTGATTTGAGCGGGAGTCCCGTCAATGAGCAGTTCTTC. Encoded protein: CATSDLSGSPVNEQFF. The chain carries TRBV24-1 and TRBJ2-1, with TRBD2 matching over 8 bases. CDR1 and CDR2 (germline): KGHDR, SFDVKD. After removal of 0 bases from V and 6 bases from J, the junction contained 6 bases not matched to a gene. This CDR3 region has 16 residues.

V and J are TRBV25-1 and TRBJ1-6, with no clear D. The CDR3 is 13 amino acids. Germline CDR1 MGHDK, CDR2 SYGVNS. Trimming removed 2 bases from V and 7 bases from J, with 6 bases in between. The CDR3 bases are TGTGCCAGCAGTGAAAACATCAATTCACCCCTCCACTTT. Encoded protein: CASSENINSPLHF.

V is TRBV6-1 and J is TRBJ2-6; 7 bases agree with TRBD1. V gave up 8 bases and J gave up 2 bases; unmatched junction bases: 9. The V gene's germline CDR1 is MNHNS and CDR2 SASEGT. The CDR3 is 16 amino acids. CDR3 region: CASSQGRRPGANVLTF. The CDR3 nucleotides are TGTGCCAGCTCACAGGGGCGTCGTCCTGGGGCCAACGTCCTGACTTTC.

This clonotype has at least ten counts. The rearrangement joins TRBV28 to TRBJ2-7, with 12 bases lining up with TRBD2. The germline CDR1 and CDR2 sequences are MDHEN and SYDVKM. The CDR3 runs to 15 residues. The ends lost 7 bases at V and 2 bases at J; junction bases unmatched: 6. The CDR3 spells CASNTSGRPPYEQYF. The CDR3 DNA reads TGTGCCAGCAATACTAGCGGGAGGCCCCCCTACGAGCAGTACTTC.

This clonotype came up many times. V is TRBV29-1 and J is TRBJ1-1, with D unclear. V was shortened by 0 bases and J by 6 bases, with 8 bases between the two germline ends. The length of the CDR3 is 12 residues. Germline V CDR1 and CDR2: SQVTM, ANQGSEA. The CDR3 here is CSVEEPVSEAFF. CDR3 in DNA: TGCAGCGTTGAAGAACCAGTGTCTGAAGCTTTCTTT.

The chain employs TRBV19 and TRBJ1-2; no definite D call. This CDR3 is built from 13 residues. V lost 3 bases and J 7 bases, leaving 12 bases between the germline ends. Germline CDR1 is LNHDA and CDR2 is SQIVND (reference sequence). The CDR3 protein is CASSIPGWGGYTF. The DNA of the CDR3 is TGTGCCAGTAGTATCCCCGGATGGGGTGGCTACACCTTC.

The chain employs TRBV20-1 and TRBJ1-3, with D uncertain. Germline V CDR1 and CDR2: DFQATT, SNEGSKA (reference sequence). This CDR3 spans 14 amino acids. V was pared by 1 base and J by 3 bases, with 10 bases between. The CDR3 DNA sequence: TGCAGTGCTAGAGCACCGGCCGTTGGAAACACCATATATTTT. Residues: CSARAPAVGNTIYF.

In its sample, this clonotype was seen many times. This chain uses TRBV28 with TRBJ1-3; D might be TRBD1 (6 bases). The V and J ends lost 10 bases and 2 bases respectively, with 15 bases between them. The CDR3 is made up of 14 amino acids. Per the germline V gene, CDR1 is MDHEN and CDR2 is SYDVKM. The CDR3 protein is CATHRDATGNTIYF. CDR3 in DNA: TGTGCCACCCACAGGGACGCAACTGGAAACACCATATATTTT.

The chain is built from TRBV28 and TRBJ2-5; 7 bases match TRBD2. After removal of 6 bases from V and 5 bases from J, the junction contained 3 bases not matched to a gene. The CDR3 is 12 amino acids. Germline CDR1 and CDR2: MDHEN and SYDVKM. CDR3 sequence reads: CASRGREETQYF. The CDR3, as DNA: TGTGCCAGCAGGGGGAGGGAGGAGACCCAGTACTTC.